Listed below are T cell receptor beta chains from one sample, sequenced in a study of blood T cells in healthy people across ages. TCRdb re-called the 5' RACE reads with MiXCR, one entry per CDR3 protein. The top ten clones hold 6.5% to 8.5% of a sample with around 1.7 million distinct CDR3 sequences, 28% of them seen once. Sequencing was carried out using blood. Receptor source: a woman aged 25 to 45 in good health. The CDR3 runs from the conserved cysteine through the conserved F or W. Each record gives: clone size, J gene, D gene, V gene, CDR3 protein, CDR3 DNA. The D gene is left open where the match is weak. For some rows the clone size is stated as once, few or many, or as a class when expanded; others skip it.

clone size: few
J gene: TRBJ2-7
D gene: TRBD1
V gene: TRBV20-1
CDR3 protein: CGAAPLRTGDDEQYF
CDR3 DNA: TGCGGTGCTGCCCCGCTTCGGACAGGGGACGACGAGCAGTACTTC

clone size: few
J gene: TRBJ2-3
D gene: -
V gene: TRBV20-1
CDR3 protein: CSVWDVKQADTQYF
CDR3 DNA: TGCAGTGTATGGGACGTTAAGCAAGCAGATACGCAGTATTTT

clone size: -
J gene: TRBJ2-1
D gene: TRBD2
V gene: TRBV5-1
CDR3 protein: CASSLYSGGAYNEQFF
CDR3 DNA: TGCGCCAGCAGCCTATATAGCGGGGGGGCCTACAATGAGCAGTTCTTC

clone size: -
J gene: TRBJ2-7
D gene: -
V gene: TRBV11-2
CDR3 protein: CASSLVAAPYEQYF
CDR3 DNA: TGTGCCAGCAGCTTAGTGGCAGCCCCCTACGAGCAGTACTTC

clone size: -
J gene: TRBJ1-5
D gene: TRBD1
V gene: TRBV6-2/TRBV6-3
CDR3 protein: CASSRPGQGLQPQHF
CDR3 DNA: TGTGCCAGCAGTCGTCCGGGACAGGGTTTGCAGCCCCAGCATTTT

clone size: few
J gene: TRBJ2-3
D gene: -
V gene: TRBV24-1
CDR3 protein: CATSQAEFTDTQYF
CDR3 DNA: TGTGCCACCTCCCAGGCGGAGTTCACAGATACGCAGTATTTT

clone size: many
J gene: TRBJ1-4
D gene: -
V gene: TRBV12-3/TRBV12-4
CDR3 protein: CASGQTLSEKLFF
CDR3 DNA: TGTGCCAGCGGACAGACTCTGTCCGAAAAACTGTTTTTT

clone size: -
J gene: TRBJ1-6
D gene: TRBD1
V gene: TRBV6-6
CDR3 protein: CASSYSKGTGGSPLHF
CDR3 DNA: TGTGCCAGCAGTTACTCGAAGGGGACAGGGGGTTCACCCCTCCACTTT

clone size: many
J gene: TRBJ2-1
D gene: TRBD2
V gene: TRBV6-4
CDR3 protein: CASSVLAGVGNEQFF
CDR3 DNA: TGTGCCAGCAGTGTGCTAGCGGGAGTAGGCAATGAGCAGTTCTTC

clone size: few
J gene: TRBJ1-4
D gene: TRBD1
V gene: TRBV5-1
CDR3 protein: CASSPSDRGNEKLFF
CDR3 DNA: TGCGCCAGCAGCCCGTCGGACAGGGGTAATGAAAAACTGTTTTTT

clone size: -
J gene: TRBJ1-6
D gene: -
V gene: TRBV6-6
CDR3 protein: CASSYRGRNNSPLHF
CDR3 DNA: TGTGCCAGCAGTTACCGGGGCAGAAATAATTCACCCCTCCACTTT

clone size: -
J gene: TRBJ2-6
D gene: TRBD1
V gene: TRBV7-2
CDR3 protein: CASSLSTGGFWGANALTF
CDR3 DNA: TGTGCCAGCAGCTTATCGACAGGGGGCTTTTGGGGCGCCAACGCCCTGACTTTC

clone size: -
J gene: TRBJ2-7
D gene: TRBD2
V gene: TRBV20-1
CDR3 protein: CSASRGGRSDEQYF
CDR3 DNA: TGCAGTGCTAGTCGGGGCGGGAGGTCCGACGAGCAGTACTTC

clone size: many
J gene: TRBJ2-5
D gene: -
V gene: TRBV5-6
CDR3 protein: CASSLRGYQETQYF
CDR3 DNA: TGTGCCAGCAGCCTCAGGGGCTATCAAGAGACCCAGTACTTC

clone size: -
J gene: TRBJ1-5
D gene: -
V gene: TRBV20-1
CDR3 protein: CSARSGHSNQPQHF
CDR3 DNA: TGCAGTGCTAGATCAGGACATAGCAATCAGCCCCAGCATTTT

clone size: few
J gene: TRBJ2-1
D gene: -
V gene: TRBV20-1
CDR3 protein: CSARNLMGDFFNNEQFF
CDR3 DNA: TGCAGTGCTAGGAACCTAATGGGGGATTTCTTCAACAATGAGCAGTTCTTC

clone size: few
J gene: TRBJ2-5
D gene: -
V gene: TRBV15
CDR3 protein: CATSRGSLQETQYF
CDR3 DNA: TGTGCCACCAGCAGAGGATCACTCCAAGAGACCCAGTACTTC

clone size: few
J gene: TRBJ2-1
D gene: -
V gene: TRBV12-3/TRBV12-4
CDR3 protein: CASRTDENNEQFF
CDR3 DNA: TGTGCCAGCAGAACGGACGAAAACAATGAGCAGTTCTTC

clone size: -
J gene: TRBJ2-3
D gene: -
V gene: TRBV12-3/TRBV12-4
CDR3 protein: CANSPTDTQYF
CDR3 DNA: TGTGCCAACAGTCCCACAGATACGCAGTATTTT

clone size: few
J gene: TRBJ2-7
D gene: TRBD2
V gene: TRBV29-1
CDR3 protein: CSAGGISGGTGEQYF
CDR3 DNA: TGCAGCGCCGGGGGTATTAGCGGGGGGACAGGCGAGCAGTACTTC

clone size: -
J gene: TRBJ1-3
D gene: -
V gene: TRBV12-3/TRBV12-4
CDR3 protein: CASSFFSGSGNTIYF
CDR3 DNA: TGTGCCAGCAGTTTTTTTTCGGGTTCTGGAAACACCATATATTTT

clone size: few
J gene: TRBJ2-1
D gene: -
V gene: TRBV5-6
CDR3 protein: CASSPTGTALYNEQFF
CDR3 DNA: TGTGCCAGCAGTCCGACCGGAACAGCCCTATACAATGAGCAGTTCTTC

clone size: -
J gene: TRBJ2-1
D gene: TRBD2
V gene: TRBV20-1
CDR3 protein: CSARDAAGGDNEQFF
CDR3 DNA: TGCAGTGCTAGAGATGCGGCGGGGGGGGACAATGAGCAGTTCTTC

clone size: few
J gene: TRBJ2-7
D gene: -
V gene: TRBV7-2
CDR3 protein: CASSKSRGQNYEQYF
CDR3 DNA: TGTGCCAGCAGCAAAAGTCGCGGACAGAACTACGAGCAGTACTTC

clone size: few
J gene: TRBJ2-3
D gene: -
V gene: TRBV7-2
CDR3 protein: CASSSALYTDTQYF
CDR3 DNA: TGTGCCAGCAGCTCGGCCTTGTACACAGATACGCAGTATTTT

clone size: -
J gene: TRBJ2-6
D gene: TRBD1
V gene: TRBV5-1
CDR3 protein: CASSNRGTGANVLTF
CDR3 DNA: TGCGCCAGCAGCAACAGGGGGACTGGGGCCAACGTCCTGACTTTC

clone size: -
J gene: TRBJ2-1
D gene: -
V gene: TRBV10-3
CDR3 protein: CANAELWNEQFF
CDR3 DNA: TGTGCCAACGCCGAACTGTGGAATGAGCAGTTCTTC

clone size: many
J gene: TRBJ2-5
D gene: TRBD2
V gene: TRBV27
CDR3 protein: CASSPGLARQYF
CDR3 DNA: TGTGCCAGCAGCCCGGGACTAGCGAGGCAGTACTTC

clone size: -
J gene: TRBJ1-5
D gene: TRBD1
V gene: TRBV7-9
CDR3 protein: CASSPGTGGFQPQHF
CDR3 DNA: TGTGCCAGCAGCCCGGGGACAGGGGGTTTTCAGCCCCAGCATTTT

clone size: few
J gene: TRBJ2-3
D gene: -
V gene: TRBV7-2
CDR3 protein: CASSPGSGDGDTQYF
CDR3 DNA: TGTGCCAGCAGCCCAGGAAGCGGAGATGGGGATACGCAGTATTTT

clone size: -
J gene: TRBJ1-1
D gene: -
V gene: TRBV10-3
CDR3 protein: CAISEPQGRAFF
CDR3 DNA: TGTGCCATCAGCGAACCCCAGGGACGAGCTTTCTTT

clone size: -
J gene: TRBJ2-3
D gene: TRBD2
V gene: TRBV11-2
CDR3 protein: CASSPWTSGRREAQYF
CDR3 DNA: TGTGCCAGCAGTCCTTGGACTAGCGGGAGGAGGGAGGCGCAGTATTTT

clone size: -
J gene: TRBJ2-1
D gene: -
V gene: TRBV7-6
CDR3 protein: CASSKKQIFYQETQFF
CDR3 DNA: TGTGCCAGCAGTAAGAAGCAGATTTTTTACCAAGAGACCCAGTTCTTC

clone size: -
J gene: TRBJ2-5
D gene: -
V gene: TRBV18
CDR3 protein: CASSTTLGGEETQYF
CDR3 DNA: TGTGCCAGCTCAACTACGCTCGGGGGAGAGGAGACCCAGTACTTC

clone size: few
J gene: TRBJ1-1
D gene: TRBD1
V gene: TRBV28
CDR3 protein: CASSPGTGATNTEAFF
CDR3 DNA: TGTGCCAGCAGTCCCGGGACAGGGGCTACGAACACTGAAGCTTTCTTT

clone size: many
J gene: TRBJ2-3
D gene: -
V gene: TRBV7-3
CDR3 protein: CASSIGGTDTQYF
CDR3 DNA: TGTGCCAGCAGCATTGGAGGTACAGATACGCAGTATTTT

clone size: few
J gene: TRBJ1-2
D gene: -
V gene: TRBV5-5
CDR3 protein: CASSPSPPRGGYTF
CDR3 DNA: TGTGCCAGCAGCCCCTCCCCCCCTAGGGGCGGCTACACCTTC

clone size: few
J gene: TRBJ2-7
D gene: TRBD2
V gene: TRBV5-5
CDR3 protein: CASSFGGRKYEQYF
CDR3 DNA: TGTGCCAGCAGCTTTGGCGGGAGGAAGTACGAGCAGTACTTC

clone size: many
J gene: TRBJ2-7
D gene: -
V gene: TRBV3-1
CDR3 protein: CASSQEGQRTYEQYF
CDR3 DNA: TGTGCCAGCAGCCAGGAAGGACAGCGAACCTACGAGCAGTACTTC

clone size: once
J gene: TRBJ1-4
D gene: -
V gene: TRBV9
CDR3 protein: CASSSFRTGQDEKLFF
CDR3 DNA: TGTGCCAGCAGTTCGTTCCGGACGGGACAAGATGAAAAACTGTTTTTT

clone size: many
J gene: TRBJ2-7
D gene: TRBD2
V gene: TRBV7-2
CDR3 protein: CASSSWGREADEQYF
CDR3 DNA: TGTGCCAGCAGCTCCTGGGGGCGGGAGGCAGACGAGCAGTACTTC

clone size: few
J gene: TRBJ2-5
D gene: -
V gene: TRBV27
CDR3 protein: CASRSRGMDQETQYF
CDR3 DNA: TGTGCCAGCAGATCCCGGGGCATGGACCAAGAGACCCAGTACTTC

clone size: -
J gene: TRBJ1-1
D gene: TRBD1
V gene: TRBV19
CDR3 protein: CASSVTGGSEAFF
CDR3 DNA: TGTGCCAGTAGTGTGACAGGGGGCTCGGAAGCTTTCTTT

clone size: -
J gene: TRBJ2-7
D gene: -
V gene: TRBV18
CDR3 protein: CASTPTDSYEQYF
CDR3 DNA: TGTGCCAGCACACCGACGGACAGCTACGAGCAGTACTTC

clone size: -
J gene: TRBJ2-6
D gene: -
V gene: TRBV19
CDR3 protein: CASSKDLPGANVLTF
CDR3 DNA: TGTGCCAGTAGTAAAGACCTGCCCGGGGCCAACGTCCTGACTTTC

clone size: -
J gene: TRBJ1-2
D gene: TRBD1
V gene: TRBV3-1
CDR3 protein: CASSPSGQGARGYTF
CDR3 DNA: TGTGCCAGCAGCCCCTCGGGACAGGGGGCGCGGGGCTACACCTTC

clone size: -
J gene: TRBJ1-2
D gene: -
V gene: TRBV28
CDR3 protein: CASSLLSRGYTF
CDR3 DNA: TGTGCCAGCAGTTTATTAAGTAGAGGCTACACCTTC

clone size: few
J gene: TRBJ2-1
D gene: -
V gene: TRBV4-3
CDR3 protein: CASSQLLATEQFF
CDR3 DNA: TGCGCCAGCAGCCAACTCTTAGCTACGGAGCAGTTCTTC

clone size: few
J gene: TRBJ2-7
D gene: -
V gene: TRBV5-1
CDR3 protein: CASSQFGTYEQYF
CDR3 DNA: TGCGCCAGCAGCCAATTCGGCACCTACGAGCAGTACTTC